These 23 T cell receptor beta chains originate from one sample sequenced in a study of blood T cell repertoires in COVID-19. Using immunoSEQ multiplex PCR, the repertoire was profiled, and TCRdb retains in-frame clones only, with some absent. In the table there are 200,000 to 250,000 clones, 83% of which are singletons. Source material: peripheral blood. The receptors derive from a woman aged 45 to 65 with acute or convalescent COVID-19.

Here the CDR3 DNA reads TGTGCCAGCAGTATCACGGGACTAGCGGGAGATGAGCAGTTCTTC. Its protein product is CASSITGLAGDEQFF. The chain carries TRBV28 and TRBJ2-1; 14 nucleotides match TRBD2. With V trimmed by 5 bases and J by 8 bases, 5 bases remained unmatched. Per germline, CDR1 MDHEN and CDR2 SYDVKM. The CDR3 contains 15 residues.

V gene TRBV19 combines with J gene TRBJ1-3; no firm D call. Trimming left V 6 bases short and J 1 base short, with 10 bases between. Germline assignment: CDR1 LNHDA and CDR2 SQIVND (reference sequence). The CDR3 loop spans 14 amino acids. CDR3 residues: CASRLFGSGNTIYF. The CDR3 DNA reads as TGTGCCAGTAGGCTATTCGGGTCTGGAAACACCATATATTTT.

This chain links TRBV10-3 with TRBJ1-1; D is unclear. The CDR3 extends over 13 amino acids. Germline V gene sequence: CDR1 ENHRY, CDR2 SYGVKD. The germline V and J ends were trimmed by 4 bases and 0 bases, with 6 bases remaining between them. The CDR3 region has the DNA TGTGCCATCAGTGGATACATGAACACTGAAGCTTTCTTT. This sequence encodes CAISGYMNTEAFF.

This chain uses TRBV19 with TRBJ2-7, with TRBD1 identical over 10 bases. The J segment lost 4 bases and the V segment lost 5 bases, leaving 5 bases of the junction unmatched. The CDR3 has 14 residues. Per germline, CDR1 LNHDA and CDR2 SQIVND (reference sequence). This CDR3 reads CASSASGQGYEQYF. CDR3 nucleotide sequence: TGTGCCAGTAGTGCATCGGGACAGGGGTACGAGCAGTACTTC.

The rearrangement joins TRBV5-5 to TRBJ2-6, with D unresolved. Germline V gives CDR1 SGHKS, CDR2 YYEKEE (reference sequence). The length of the CDR3 is 14 residues. The V gene lost 5 bases and the J gene lost 1 base, with 7 bases spanning the gap. This chain's CDR3 is CASRSMSGANVLTF. CDR3 nucleotide sequence: TGTGCCAGCAGGTCAATGTCTGGGGCCAACGTCCTGACTTTC.

V usage is TRBV6-5 and J usage is TRBJ2-7; D is possibly TRBD2 (6 bases). This CDR3 spans 12 amino acids. Germline assignment: CDR1 MNHEY and CDR2 SVGAGI. The ends were cut back, 5 bases at V and 5 bases at J, with 10 bases in the middle. The CDR3 here is CASSRGTDEQYF. DNA of the CDR3: TGTGCCAGCAGTCGGGGGACGGACGAGCAGTACTTC.

V is TRBV7-2 and J is TRBJ1-4; D call uncertain. Trimming removed 6 bases from V and 5 bases from J, with 16 bases in between. This CDR3 is built from 15 residues. Germline CDR1 and CDR2: SGHTA and FQGNSA. CDR3 sequence: CASRQTRGANEKLFF. CDR3 DNA sequence: TGTGCCAGCAGACAAACCCGGGGTGCAAATGAAAAACTGTTTTTT.

The chain uses TRBV25-1 and TRBJ2-1, with 9 bases aligning to TRBD2. Trimming removed 3 bases from V and 7 bases from J; junction bases left unmatched: 7. Per the germline V gene, CDR1 is MGHDK and CDR2 is SYGVNS. The CDR3 extends over 15 amino acids. CDR3 region: CASSDEGLAGNEQFF. CDR3 DNA sequence: TGTGCCAGCAGTGACGAGGGTCTAGCGGGAAATGAGCAGTTCTTC. Using reference TRBV25-1 and TRBJ2-1 for the parts outside the CDR3, the full variable domain is EADIYQTPRYLVIGTGKKITLECSQTMGHDKMYWYQQDPGMELHLIHYSYGVNSTEKGDLSSESTVSRIRTEHFPLTLESARPSHTSQYLCASSDEGLAGNEQFFGPGTRLTVL.

The V gene is TRBV10-3, the J gene TRBJ2-7; possible D gene TRBD2, 6 bases. The CDR3 sequence is 18 residues long. Germline V gene data show CDR1 as ENHRY and CDR2 as SYGVKD. V lost 2 bases and J 5 bases, leaving 25 bases between the germline ends. The CDR3 here is CAISEPLGGRGDGNEQYF. The CDR3 DNA is TGTGCCATCAGTGAGCCATTGGGGGGTCGAGGGGATGGGAACGAGCAGTACTTC.

This clone was observed a few times. The V gene is TRBV29-1, the J gene TRBJ1-4, with no clear D. The CDR3 extends over 11 amino acids. V dropped 5 bases and J dropped 8 bases, with 9 bases sitting between them. In germline, CDR1 is SQVTM, CDR2 ANQGSEA. CDR3 region: CSVHTQEKLFF. CDR3 nucleotides: TGCAGCGTTCACACACAGGAAAAACTGTTTTTT.

The chain combines TRBV27 with TRBJ1-6, with TRBD1 matching over 11 bases. Germline CDR1 and CDR2: MNHEY and SMNVEV (reference sequence). Trimming removed 6 bases from V and 6 bases from J; junction bases left unmatched: 10. The CDR3 sequence is 17 residues long. The CDR3 DNA follows: TGTGCCAGCAGACCCTCTCGGGACAGGGGGGCTAATTCACCCCTCCACTTT. Translated, it gives CASRPSRDRGANSPLHF.

CDR3 protein: CASSSVNTEAFF. The DNA for the CDR3 is TGTGCCAGCAGCTCCGTGAACACTGAAGCTTTCTTT. The chain uses TRBV7-9 and TRBJ1-1; D not certain. The CDR3 contains 12 residues. Germline V CDR1 and CDR2: SEHNR, FQNEAQ (reference sequence). V was trimmed by 4 bases and J by 0 bases, leaving 3 bases between them.

CDR3 sequence: CASSFRGSGNTIYF. The CDR3 region has the DNA TGTGCCAGCAGTTTCCGGGGTTCTGGAAACACCATATATTTT. This chain connects TRBV28 to TRBJ1-3; D is uncertain. V was cut by 3 bases and J by 1 base, with 7 bases left in between. Germline assignment: CDR1 MDHEN and CDR2 SYDVKM. This CDR3 comprises 14 residues.

J is TRBJ2-1 and V is TRBV28, with TRBD1 as a possible D gene (6 bases). CDR1 is MDHEN, CDR2 SYDVKM, per germline. This CDR3 is 15 amino acids long. Trimming cost V 5 bases and J 0 bases, with 11 bases left between them. The DNA of the CDR3 is TGTGCCAGCAGTCCAACAGGGAGCTCCTACAATGAGCAGTTCTTC. As protein: CASSPTGSSYNEQFF.

V is TRBV5-1 and J is TRBJ2-7; 9 bases line up with TRBD2. Per the germline V gene, CDR1 is SGHRS and CDR2 is YFSETQ. CDR3 length: 13 amino acids. The V and J ends lost 7 bases and 6 bases, in that order; junction bases with no gene match: 8. In nucleotides, the CDR3 is TGCGCCAGCGGGGGGACTAGCCCCCGCGAGCAGTACTTC. It encodes CASGGTSPREQYF.

The chain uses TRBV7-9 and TRBJ1-6, with TRBD1 matching over 7 bases. V shed 3 bases and J 7 bases; nucleotides not matched to a gene: 3. The V gene's germline CDR1 is SEHNR and CDR2 FQNEAQ (reference sequence). This CDR3 is 14 amino acids long. The CDR3 loop reads CASSFGQVNSPLHF. The CDR3 nucleotides are TGTGCCAGCAGCTTCGGACAGGTGAATTCACCCCTCCACTTT.

This clone has a single count. V and J are TRBV7-7 and TRBJ2-2; D remains ambiguous. The CDR3 sequence is 14 residues long. The germline V gene has CDR1 SSHAT and CDR2 FNYEAQ (reference sequence). Trimming took 5 bases from V and 4 from J, leaving 11 bases between them. The CDR3 nucleotides read TGTGCCAGCAGCCCCCCCTCGGGCACCGGGGAGCTGTTTTTT. It encodes CASSPPSGTGELFF.

This chain links TRBV27 with TRBJ1-2, with no clear D. Per germline, CDR1 MNHEY and CDR2 SMNVEV (reference sequence). The germline V and J ends were trimmed by 8 bases and 2 bases, with 12 bases remaining between them. This CDR3 region has 13 residues. The CDR3 sequence is CASSHGPNYGYTF. Here the CDR3 DNA reads TGTGCCAGCTCCCACGGTCCCAACTATGGCTACACCTTC.

The gene calls are TRBV6-5 and TRBJ2-1, with D perhaps TRBD2 (5 bases). The CDR3 loop spans 13 amino acids. Trimming shortened V by 7 bases and J by 7 bases, and 14 bases separated the two germline ends. Germline V gene lookup returns CDR1 MNHEY and CDR2 SVGAGI. Here the CDR3 DNA reads TGTGCCAGCACCCCAGCGGCTAGAAATGAGCAGTTCTTC. Translating gives CASTPAARNEQFF.

The chain recombines TRBV15 with TRBJ1-1; D is possibly TRBD1 (5 bases). Trimming shortened V by 7 bases and J by 4 bases, and 22 bases separated the two germline ends. Germline V CDR1 and CDR2: LNHNV, YYDKDF (reference sequence). The CDR3 is 16 amino acids. The CDR3 loop reads CATTRGGMAVSTEAFF. The CDR3 nucleotides read TGTGCCACCACTCGGGGGGGAATGGCGGTAAGCACTGAAGCTTTCTTT.

This chain links TRBV28 with TRBJ2-7; perhaps TRBD2 as D (6 bases). The germline V gene has CDR1 MDHEN and CDR2 SYDVKM. The CDR3 spans 13 residues. With 6 bases removed from V and 4 bases from J, the gap between germline ends came to 13 bases. The CDR3 coding sequence is TGTGCCAGCAGGGGGGGAGTAGGGTACGAGCAGTACTTC. Its translation: CASRGGVGYEQYF. Supplemented by reference TRBV28 and TRBJ2-7, the full variable domain reads DVKVTQSSRYLVKRTGEKVFLECVQDMDHENMFWYRQDPGLGLRLIYFSYDVKMKEKGDIPEGYSVSREKKERFSLILESASTNQTSMYLCASRGGVGYEQYFGPGTRLTVT.

This chain joins TRBV7-9 and TRBJ2-3; the D gene is possibly TRBD1 (6 bases). Looked up from germline, CDR1 is SEHNR and CDR2 is FQNEAQ (reference sequence). The V end was cut by 5 bases, the J end by 0 bases, with 12 bases between. The length of the CDR3 is 15 residues. DNA of the CDR3: TGTGCCAGCAGCCACGACAGGACTAGCACAGATACGCAGTATTTT. Residues: CASSHDRTSTDTQYF. Full variable domain (missing parts from reference TRBV7-9 and TRBJ2-3): DTGVSQNPRHKITKRGQNVTFRCDPISEHNRLYWYRQTLGQGPEFLTYFQNEAQLEKSRLLSDRFSAERPKGSFSTLEIQRTEQGDSAMYLCASSHDRTSTDTQYFGPGTRLTVL.

This chain uses TRBV2 with TRBJ1-1; D is perhaps TRBD1 (6 bases). Germline lookup yields CDR1 SNHLY and CDR2 FYNNEI. Trimming cost V 6 bases and J 1 base, with 12 bases left between them. The length of the CDR3 is 14 residues. The CDR3 reads CASRMGHPNTEAFF. CDR3 bases: TGTGCCAGCAGGATGGGACACCCGAACACTGAAGCTTTCTTT.